This T cell receptor beta chain was recovered during a study of blood T cell repertoires in COVID-19. As for the study in general: Samples representing acute and convalescent COVID-19 were sourced from the United States, Italy and Spain. PBMCs, B-cell-depleted T cells, or T cells provided the cDNA or gDNA that made up the material.

Authors' processing steps: Amplification from reference gene primers served as the basis for estimated nucleated cell counts. Method: immunoSEQ multiplex PCR; TCRdb's copy keeps in-frame clones and lacks some. The DNA was the basis for D and trimming; V, J and clone size are from that table. This table has tens of thousands of clones, 90% appearing once. In Seattle, patients joined the study during active infection and were tracked longitudinally. The length of the CDR3 is 13 residues. CDR1 and CDR2 from the germline V gene are MDHEN and SYDVKM. V lost 10 bases to trimming and J lost 8 bases, with 20 bases between them.

The specimen sequenced was peripheral blood. The chain recombines TRBV28 with TRBJ1-2, with D tentatively TRBD1 (6 bases). The receptor comes from a man between 18 and 35 years old with COVID-19, enrolled during active disease. The CDR3 spells CAIETGDGEGYTF. The CDR3 DNA reads TGTGCCATCGAGACAGGAGATGGAGAGGGCTACACCTTC.